The 25 T cell receptor beta chains below come from one sample, sequenced in a study of post-analysis software for immune sequencing data (dated by TCRdb to about 2015). Broad study findings and their caveats: Patients showed significantly higher frequencies than controls for a handful of TRBV segments, among them TRBV5-6, TRBV5-1 and TRBV20-1.

These TCRs' antigens remain unknown. The library was generated by PCR. The reads were generated on an Illumina HiSeq 2500. To reduce PCR and sequencing biases, unique molecular identifiers were incorporated into the TCR beta cDNA libraries. The raw public reads went through TCRdb reprocessing: fastp at Q25, MiXCR clone calling, in-frame beta chains kept. Every entry covers one CDR3 protein and lists the most common genes and DNA from its rows. The sample records about 770,000 distinct CDR3 sequences, around 46% of which are singletons. The ten biggest clones cover 4.9% of the sample. The sample was blood. All receptors come from a girl between 5 and 17 years old with multiple sclerosis.

This clonotype was seen more than once but under ten times. The chain uses TRBV7-9 and TRBJ2-7, with 7 bases lining up with TRBD2. V trimming: 5 bases; J trimming: 5 bases; junction bases outside the gene matches: 18. Germline V lookup: CDR1 SEHNR, CDR2 FQNEAQ (reference sequence). The CDR3 is made up of 17 amino acids. CDR3 DNA sequence: TGTGCCAGCAGCAACCAACGGCCCAGCGGGGCTTACCACGAGCAGTACTTC. This gives the protein CASSNQRPSGAYHEQYF.

In its sample, this clonotype was seen a few times. The rearrangement uses TRBV29-1 and TRBJ1-2; D remains unclear. The CDR3 loop spans 12 amino acids. Trimming took off 2 bases at V and 6 bases at J, with 10 bases between the two ends. Germline CDR1 reads SQVTM; CDR2 reads ANQGSEA. In DNA, the CDR3 is TGCAGCGTTGAACCCTCACCCGATGGCTACACCTTC. Residues: CSVEPSPDGYTF.

This clonotype turned up a few times. This chain connects TRBV27 to TRBJ2-1, with D perhaps matching TRBD1 (6 bases). Trimming pared 5 bases from V and 0 bases from J, leaving 11 bases between. The germline V gene has CDR1 MNHEY and CDR2 SMNVEV (reference sequence). The CDR3 contains 15 residues. The CDR3, as DNA: TGTGCCAGCAGTATTCTAGGGGGCTCCTACAATGAGCAGTTCTTC. Translated: CASSILGGSYNEQFF.

V gene TRBV6-2 or TRBV6-3 combines with J gene TRBJ2-4, with TRBD2 identical over 7 bases. This CDR3 has 18 amino acids. With 1 base clipped from V and 1 base from J, the junction kept 10 bases outside the gene matches. CDR1 MNHEY and CDR2 SVGEGT come from the germline V gene. CDR3 sequence reads: CASSYYGLAGAAKNIQYF. CDR3 DNA: TGTGCCAGCAGTTACTATGGTTTGGCGGGAGCGGCCAAAAACATTCAGTACTTC.

CDR3: CASNRQGRDTEAFF. The DNA of the CDR3 is TGTGCCAGCAACAGACAGGGGCGGGACACTGAAGCTTTCTTT. The chain links TRBV6-1 to TRBJ1-1, with TRBD1 matching 8 bases. The V segment lost 7 bases and the J segment 3 bases; nucleotides outside the gene matches: 7. CDR1 is MNHNS and CDR2 is SASEGT in the germline V gene. The CDR3 spans 14 residues.

This clonotype was counted between two and nine times. This chain joins TRBV20-1 and TRBJ2-5; D remains unclear. The germline V and J ends were trimmed by 3 bases and 2 bases, with 7 bases remaining between them. The germline CDR1 and CDR2 sequences are DFQATT and SNEGSKA (reference sequence). This CDR3 contains 12 residues. CDR3 DNA: TGCAGTGCTAGGCAGCTACAAGAGACCCAGTACTTC. It yields the protein CSARQLQETQYF.

This chain joins TRBV5-1 and TRBJ1-5; D is unresolved. Germline lookup yields CDR1 SGHRS and CDR2 YFSETQ. The CDR3 covers 14 residues. Between the trimmed V and J ends, which lost 4 bases and 2 bases, there was a span of 10 bases. The CDR3 region has the DNA TGCGCCAGCAGCCCGGAGGGCGGCAATCAGCCCCAGCATTTT. Translated: CASSPEGGNQPQHF.

This clonotype was seen just once. The CDR3 bases are TGTGCCAGCAGCAAAGGTCCCGGACAGGAATCCCCCTACGAGCAGTACTTC. Protein product: CASSKGPGQESPYEQYF. J is TRBJ2-7 and V is TRBV21-1; whether TRBD1, the table's D call, matches the DNA was not checked. TRBV21-1 is termed a pseudogene. This CDR3 contains 17 residues.

In its sample, this clonotype was seen once. This rearrangement joins TRBV11-3 to TRBJ2-5; no definite D call. Germline V CDR1 and CDR2: SGHNT, YENEEA. The length of the CDR3 is 14 residues. V was shortened by 5 bases and J by 1 base, with 11 bases between the two germline ends. The CDR3 region is CASSRRITQETQYF. CDR3 bases: TGTGCCAGCAGCCGCAGAATTACCCAAGAGACCCAGTACTTC.

The J gene is TRBJ1-2, the V gene TRBV28; no clear D gene. Trimming pared 8 bases from V and 5 bases from J, leaving 15 bases between. Germline V CDR1 and CDR2: MDHEN, SYDVKM. The CDR3 consists of 13 residues. This chain's CDR3 is CASDAMRPYGYTF. CDR3 nucleotides: TGTGCCAGCGACGCTATGCGACCATATGGCTACACCTTC.

The chain links TRBV12-3 or TRBV12-4 to TRBJ2-7; no firm D call. The J call may be wrong; the DNA end is better matched by TRBJ2-5. The CDR3 is 14 residues long. For the CDR3, the DNA is TGTGCCAGCAGTTTAGGGGTGGGAACAGAGACCCAGTACTTC. Translating it yields CASSLGVGTETQYF.

This chain uses TRBV7-2 with TRBJ2-7; 9 nucleotides line up with TRBD1. The CDR3 contains 17 residues. The V gene end was trimmed by 1 base and the J gene end by 2 bases; junction bases not matched to a gene: 9. CDR1 is SGHTA, CDR2 FQGNSA, per germline. The CDR3 nucleotides are TGTGCCAGCAGCTTAGTAGGAGGGGACAGGGTGCCCTACGAGCAGTACTTC. The encoded protein is CASSLVGGDRVPYEQYF. The entire variable domain, with the rest obtained from reference TRBV7-2 and TRBJ2-7, is as follows: GAGVSQSPSNKVTEKGKDVELRCDPISGHTALYWYRQSLGQGLEFLIYFQGNSAPDKSGLPSDRFSAERTGGSVSTLTIQRTQQEDSAVYLCASSLVGGDRVPYEQYFGPGTRLTVT.

This clonotype was observed once. The V and J genes are TRBV7-9 and TRBJ1-1; a possible D gene is TRBD1 (5 bases). The germline CDR1 and CDR2 sequences are SEHNR and FQNEAQ (reference sequence). V lost 3 bases, J lost 3 bases, and 14 bases lay in between. CDR3 length: 15 residues. CDR3 residues: CASSFLWETDTEAFF. CDR3 bases: TGTGCCAGCAGCTTTTTATGGGAGACAGACACTGAAGCTTTCTTT.

The rearrangement links TRBV6-2 or TRBV6-3 to TRBJ1-5, with D possibly TRBD1 on 5 matching bases. The V gene lost 7 bases and the J gene lost 2 bases, with 6 bases spanning the gap. CDR1 and CDR2 from the germline V gene are MNHEY and SVGEGT. CDR3 length equals 12 residues. Here the CDR3 reads CASKGGNQPQHF. The CDR3 DNA reads TGTGCCAGCAAAGGGGGCAATCAGCCCCAGCATTTT.

Turning to this clonotype: Germline is not matched at one junction end, which may reflect a read error. The chain combines TRBV5-1 with TRBJ2-5; D may be TRBD2 (5 bases). CDR3 length: 14 amino acids. In germline, CDR1 is SGHRS, CDR2 YFSETQ. The CDR3 spells CASSPGLHQEAQYF. CDR3 in DNA: TGCGCCAGCAGCCCTGGACTGCACCAAGAGGCCCAGTACTTC.

This chain joins TRBV6-5 and TRBJ2-2, with D possibly TRBD2 on 6 matching bases. The germline V gene encodes CDR1 MNHEY and CDR2 SVGAGI. V was trimmed by 5 bases and J by 0 bases, leaving 13 bases between them. The CDR3 spans 16 residues. The CDR3: CASSPVAVANTGELFF. The CDR3, as DNA: TGTGCCAGCAGTCCAGTAGCGGTGGCGAACACCGGGGAGCTGTTTTTT.

The chain joins TRBV20-1 to TRBJ1-1, with 9 bases aligning to TRBD1. The ends lost 3 bases at V and 0 bases at J; junction bases unmatched: 2. There are 14 residues in the CDR3. Per the germline V gene, CDR1 is DFQATT and CDR2 is SNEGSKA (reference sequence). The CDR3 spells CSARTGGLNTEAFF. The CDR3 DNA sequence: TGCAGTGCTAGGACAGGGGGATTGAACACTGAAGCTTTCTTT.

The V call is TRBV7-2, the J call TRBJ1-6; D unresolved. Germline CDR1 SGHTA, CDR2 FQGNSA. The V end lost 7 bases, the J end lost 7 bases, and 8 bases lay between the germline ends. The CDR3 sequence is 12 residues long. The CDR3: CASTYSNSPLHF. CDR3 bases: TGTGCCAGCACTTACAGCAATTCACCCCTCCACTTT.

This clonotype turned up a few times. CDR3 bases: TGCAGCGTTGTGGGGCCAGAGACCTACGAGCAGTACTTC. Translated, it gives CSVVGPETYEQYF. The gene calls are TRBV29-1 and TRBJ2-7, with D possibly matching TRBD1 (5 bases). Germline CDR1 reads SQVTM; CDR2 reads ANQGSEA. The CDR3 has 13 amino acids. With 4 bases removed from V and 2 bases from J, the gap between germline ends came to 12 bases.

This clonotype was picked up a small number of times. The V and J genes are TRBV5-5 and TRBJ2-1; a weak D match, TRBD1 (6 bases). Per germline, CDR1 SGHKS and CDR2 YYEKEE (reference sequence). V dropped 0 bases and J dropped 13 bases, with 8 bases sitting between them. This CDR3 is 11 amino acids long. The DNA of the CDR3 is TGTGCCAGCAGCTTGGGACAGGACCAGTTCTTC. It yields the protein CASSLGQDQFF.

This chain connects TRBV5-1 to TRBJ2-6; tentative D call: TRBD1 (7 bases). CDR1 and CDR2 (germline): SGHRS, YFSETQ. This CDR3 region has 16 residues. Trimming took 4 bases from V and 0 from J, leaving 11 bases between them. The CDR3 DNA is TGCGCCAGCAGCCGCGGGACAGCCTCTGGGGCCAACGTCCTGACTTTC. Translation: CASSRGTASGANVLTF.

The J gene is TRBJ2-1, the V gene TRBV11-2; 8 bases agree with TRBD2. The trim removed 5 bases at V and 8 bases at J, leaving 11 bases unmatched. Germline V lookup: CDR1 SGHAT, CDR2 FQNNGV. The CDR3 runs to 15 residues. In DNA, the CDR3 is TGTGCCAGCAGCCTCGGGCAGCGGGAGACCCATGAGCAGTTCTTC. Translated, it gives CASSLGQRETHEQFF.

V usage is TRBV29-1 and J usage is TRBJ2-4; D uncertain. The CDR3 is 13 amino acids. The germline V gene has CDR1 SQVTM and CDR2 ANQGSEA. V lost 4 bases and J lost 8, with 15 bases in between. CDR3 in amino acids: CSVGENMGHIQYF. For the CDR3, the DNA is TGCAGCGTTGGCGAGAATATGGGTCACATTCAGTACTTC. Complete variable domain (other parts from reference TRBV29-1 and TRBJ2-4): SAVISQKPSRDICQRGTSLTIQCQVDSQVTMMFWYRQQPGQSLTLIATANQGSEATYESGFVIDKFPISRPNLTFSTLTVSNMSPEDSSIYLCSVGENMGHIQYFGAGTRLSVL.

This clonotype came up a few times. V usage is TRBV29-1 and J usage is TRBJ1-2; 8 positions agree with TRBD1. The CDR3 extends over 15 amino acids. Germline assignment: CDR1 SQVTM and CDR2 ANQGSEA. V lost 5 bases, J lost 4 bases, and 12 bases stayed unmatched. As DNA, the CDR3 is TGCAGCGTTCCCATCCACAGGGGGGCCTCCTATGGCTACACCTTC. Protein: CSVPIHRGASYGYTF.

This clonotype has just a few counts. The J gene is TRBJ2-7, the V gene TRBV28; possible D gene TRBD2, 5 bases. This CDR3 has 13 amino acids. V was shortened by 10 bases and J by 2 bases, with 15 bases between the two germline ends. Looked up from germline, CDR1 is MDHEN and CDR2 is SYDVKM. The DNA for the CDR3 is TGTGCCACCAGAGGCGGAGGAGCCTACGAGCAGTACTTC. Amino acid sequence: CATRGGGAYEQYF.